The 10 T cell receptor beta chains reported below all come from one sample, sequenced in a study of CD8 T cells in ankylosing spondylitis. Broader study findings: One TCR beta motif, made up of seven to nine highly homologous variants, appeared characteristic of ankylosing spondylitis blood.

These TCRs' antigens remain unknown. TCRdb re-analysed the 5' RACE reads in MiXCR, keeping a single row per CDR3 protein. The data hold about 420,000 distinct CDR3 sequences, with approximately 20% observed a single time. Sequencing used blood, either unsorted or a sorted T cell fraction (not recorded which). The origin of the receptors is a male donor with ankylosing spondylitis.

The V and J genes are TRBV5-1 and TRBJ1-5; unclear D gene. V shed 7 bases and J shed 6 bases, with 14 bases lying between them. The CDR3 is made up of 13 amino acids. Germline values: CDR1 SGHRS, CDR2 YFSETQ. The CDR3 reads CASGEVAGQPQHF. DNA of the CDR3: TGCGCCAGCGGCGAGGTGGCGGGTCAGCCCCAGCATTTT.

The V gene is TRBV14, the J gene TRBJ2-3; D assignment may be TRBD1 or TRBD2 (5 bases each). The CDR3 has 15 residues. Per the germline V gene, CDR1 is SGHDN and CDR2 is FVKESK. Trimming took off 3 bases at V and 10 bases at J, with 20 bases between the two ends. For the CDR3, the DNA is TGTGCCAGCAGCCAGGTAGTTGGTCGGAGAGGGGCGCAGTATTTT. Residues: CASSQVVGRRGAQYF. The variable domain in full, completed from reference TRBV14 and TRBJ2-3, reads EAGVTQFPSHSVIEKGQTVTLRCDPISGHDNLYWYRRVMGKEIKFLLHFVKESKQDESGMPNNRFLAERTGGTYSTLKVQPAELEDSGVYFCASSQVVGRRGAQYFGPGTRLTVL.

This clonotype was observed a few times. The chain couples TRBV20-1 to TRBJ2-1; the D is unclear. The CDR3 totals 15 residues. The V gene lost 0 bases and the J gene lost 4 bases, with 13 bases spanning the gap. Germline CDR1 is DFQATT and CDR2 is SNEGSKA (reference sequence). This CDR3 is CSARDRVQPYNEQFF. CDR3 nucleotide sequence: TGCAGTGCTAGAGATCGGGTGCAGCCATACAATGAGCAGTTCTTC.

This clonotype has just a few counts. The chain combines TRBV7-6 with TRBJ1-2; D is uncertain. V lost 4 bases and J lost 4, with 13 bases in between. This CDR3 comprises 14 residues. Germline values: CDR1 SGHVS, CDR2 FNYEAQ. The DNA of the CDR3 is TGTGCCAGCAGCTCTAACATAGATTCCTATGGCTACACCTTC. Protein: CASSSNIDSYGYTF.

This chain uses TRBV7-2 with TRBJ1-5; TRBD1 aligns across 7 bases. Losses at the gene ends were 4 bases for V and 3 bases for J; bases not matched to a gene: 6. Germline-derived CDR1 and CDR2 are SGHTA and FQGNSA. The CDR3 consists of 15 residues. The CDR3 is CASSSPGQINQPQHF. In nucleotides, the CDR3 is TGTGCCAGCAGCTCTCCGGGACAGATCAATCAGCCCCAGCATTTT. Full variable domain (outside the CDR3, taken from reference TRBV7-2 and TRBJ1-5): GAGVSQSPSNKVTEKGKDVELRCDPISGHTALYWYRQSLGQGLEFLIYFQGNSAPDKSGLPSDRFSAERTGGSVSTLTIQRTQQEDSAVYLCASSSPGQINQPQHFGDGTRLSIL.

In this sample, this clonotype turned up once. V is TRBV27 and J is TRBJ2-1, with TRBD2 matching over 9 bases. Germline V CDR1 and CDR2: MNHEY, SMNVEV (reference sequence). The CDR3 is 16 residues long. The junction had 9 bases not matched to a gene; V was cut back by 4 bases and J by 5 bases. The CDR3 DNA reads TGTGCCAGCAGTTCGCCACTAGCGGGTGTTAACAATGAGCAGTTCTTC. Encoded protein: CASSSPLAGVNNEQFF.

J is TRBJ2-6 and V is TRBV18; 8 bases match TRBD2. The trim removed 0 bases at V and 1 base at J, leaving 5 bases unmatched. The CDR3 sequence is 18 residues long. CDR1 is KGHSH, CDR2 LQKENI, per germline. CDR3 sequence: CASSPPSSGGSGANVLTF. CDR3 nucleotide sequence: TGTGCCAGCTCACCACCTTCTTCGGGGGGGTCTGGGGCCAACGTCCTGACTTTC.

The J gene is TRBJ2-1, the V gene TRBV19; D not resolved. CDR3 length: 14 residues. Germline CDR1 and CDR2: LNHDA and SQIVND (reference sequence). Deletions cut 3 bases from V and 4 bases from J, with 10 bases between. CDR3 loop: CASSISSGYNEQFF. Written as DNA, the CDR3 is TGTGCCAGTAGTATTTCTTCGGGTTACAATGAGCAGTTCTTC.

The genes are TRBV9 and TRBJ1-5; no clear D gene. The CDR3 contains 16 residues. In germline, CDR1 is SGDLS, CDR2 YYNGEE. Trimming removed 1 base at V and 1 base at J, with 12 bases between. The CDR3 DNA follows: TGTGCCAGCAGCGTAAGGTGTCACCTGAGCAATCAGCCCCAGCATTTT. Protein sequence: CASSVRCHLSNQPQHF.

The chain employs TRBV6-5 and TRBJ1-4; TRBD1 matches 7 bases. CDR1 and CDR2 (germline): MNHEY, SVGAGI. The ends lost 2 bases at V and 6 bases at J; junction bases unmatched: 6. The CDR3 sequence is 15 residues long. The CDR3 DNA is TGTGCCAGCAGTTACGCGAGGGGGCCGGATGAAAAACTGTTTTTT. Translated: CASSYARGPDEKLFF.